This T cell receptor beta chain was sequenced for a study of shared clonotypes between healthy human individuals. Assay used: immunoSEQ multiplex PCR; TCRdb lists only in-frame clones, some missing. The table has roughly 2.2 million clones, 93% seen once. The study, taken as a whole, reports: Investigators collected only blood, and repertoires in tissues likely differ. Estimated richness values were generally larger in naive subsets than in memory subsets. Enrolling few donors narrowed the genetic and exposure-history diversity that was represented.

The V gene end was trimmed by 3 bases and the J gene end by 5 bases; junction bases not matched to a gene: 12. The CDR3 totals 18 residues. Germline CDR1 KGHSH, CDR2 LQKENI. Only Caucasian adults living in Nashville, Tennessee made up the donor group. As for this clone: Its matching antigen is unknown.

V is TRBV18 and J is TRBJ2-5, with 13 bases that match TRBD2. This TCR came from a man aged 18 to 30 in good health. Some clones in this sample may be carry-over from other donors' samples. Sequencing used naive CD4+ T cells from PBMCs. Sample subset: CD45RA+ positively selected. The CDR3 is CASSPLPRTSGRGETQYF. The CDR3 nucleotides read TGTGCCAGCTCACCCTTACCCAGGACTAGCGGGAGAGGGGAGACCCAGTACTTC.